A selection of T cell receptor beta chains follows, all from one sample in a study of blood T cells in healthy people across ages. TCRdb redid the calling of the 5' RACE reads with MiXCR, one entry per CDR3 protein. This sample has hundreds of thousands of distinct CDR3 sequences, with roughly 24% found just once. This sample also belongs to another study, concerning T cells of mothers and their children.

Specimen: blood. These receptors all come from a boy aged 10-17 years in good health. CDR3s include the opening cysteine and the closing phenylalanine or tryptophan. A D gene is named only where the DNA matches it firmly. Size is omitted from some rows. Given values are once, few, many or a class for expanded clones.

-	TRBD1	TRBV10-3	TRBJ2-5	CAISESRDRGLLQYF	TGTGCCATCAGTGAGTCCCGGGACAGGGGGCTTCTGCAGTACTTC
few	-	TRBV5-1	TRBJ2-7	CASPIPEQYF	TGCGCCAGCCCGATCCCAGAGCAGTACTTC
-	-	TRBV30	TRBJ2-7	CAWSKAYEQYF	TGTGCCTGGAGTAAGGCGTACGAGCAGTACTTC
-	TRBD1	TRBV7-2	TRBJ1-5	CASSLRQGVNQPQHF	TGTGCCAGCAGCTTGAGACAGGGGGTAAATCAGCCCCAGCATTTT
-	-	TRBV29-1	TRBJ2-6	CSVLISGANVLTF	TGCAGCGTGCTCATATCTGGGGCCAACGTCCTGACTTTC
-	-	TRBV4-1	TRBJ2-5	CASSQGLGAGVQETQYF	TGCGCCAGCAGCCAAGGCCTTGGGGCCGGAGTCCAAGAGACCCAGTACTTC
-	TRBD2	TRBV20-1	TRBJ2-1	CSARVAGVPYNEQSF	TGCAGTGCCCGGGTAGCGGGGGTCCCCTACAATGAGCAGTCCTTC
many	TRBD1	TRBV5-5	TRBJ2-7	CASSLQGAPSYEQYF	TGTGCCAGCAGCTTACAGGGGGCCCCATCCTACGAGCAGTACTTC
many	-	TRBV10-3	TRBJ2-5	CAISESGVQETQYF	TGTGCCATCAGTGAGTCAGGGGTCCAAGAGACCCAGTACTTC
-	-	TRBV28	TRBJ1-2	CASSLPEGLRSYGYTF	TGTGCCAGCAGTCTTCCCGAGGGATTGAGAAGCTATGGCTACACCTTC
-	-	TRBV20-1	TRBJ2-3	CSVLAIRGYTDTQYF	TGCAGCGTCCTAGCCATTCGGGGATACACAGATACGCAGTATTTT
-	-	TRBV20-1	TRBJ2-5	CSARAPRLSLETQYF	TGCAGTGCTAGGGCCCCGAGACTAAGCCTAGAGACCCAGTACTTC
-	TRBD1	TRBV6-5	TRBJ1-1	CASRLTGITEAFF	TGTGCCAGCAGATTGACAGGGATCACTGAAGCTTTCTTT
many	TRBD1	TRBV7-2	TRBJ1-4	CASSRDRGEEKLFF	TGTGCCAGCAGCCGGGACAGGGGAGAAGAAAAACTGTTTTTT
many	-	TRBV5-5	TRBJ1-2	CASSLSGANYGYTF	TGTGCCAGCAGCTTATCCGGGGCTAACTATGGCTACACCTTC
few	-	TRBV10-3	TRBJ1-1	CAISESNGLANTEAFF	TGTGCCATCAGTGAGTCGAACGGTCTTGCGAACACTGAAGCTTTCTTT
-	-	TRBV15	TRBJ1-5	CATSREGSGDYSNQPQHF	TGTGCCACCAGCAGAGAAGGGTCCGGAGATTATAGCAATCAGCCCCAGCATTTT
-	-	TRBV3-1	TRBJ2-7	CASSLGGGHYVYEQYF	TGTGCCAGCAGCCTCGGAGGGGGACATTATGTTTACGAGCAGTACTTC
-	TRBD2	TRBV11-2	TRBJ2-2	CASKLAGAGELFF	TGTGCCAGCAAACTAGCGGGGGCCGGGGAGCTGTTTTTT
few	TRBD2	TRBV7-3	TRBJ2-1	CASSLHSGGSNEQFF	TGTGCCAGCAGCCTACACTCGGGAGGGAGCAATGAGCAGTTCTTC
-	TRBD1	TRBV4-1	TRBJ2-4	CASSHQGGWTKNIQYF	TGCGCCAGCAGCCATCAAGGGGGCTGGACCAAAAACATTCAGTACTTC
few	TRBD1	TRBV10-2	TRBJ2-5	CASSRSWRQGKTQYF	TGCGCCAGCAGCCGGTCATGGCGACAGGGGAAGACCCAGTACTTC
-	-	TRBV6-1	TRBJ1-6	CASSPSRGRLNSPLHF	TGTGCCAGCAGCCCATCCCGGGGACGGCTTAATTCACCCCTCCACTTT
-	-	TRBV27	TRBJ2-6	CASSKISAGANVLTF	TGTGCCAGCAGTAAAATTTCCGCTGGGGCCAACGTCCTGACTTTC
-	-	TRBV2	TRBJ1-2	CASSGLSQIIDYGYTF	TGTGCCAGCAGTGGATTGTCACAGATCATAGACTATGGCTACACCTTC
few	-	TRBV20-1	TRBJ2-7	CSARKGAADNEQYF	TGCAGTGCTAGGAAAGGGGCAGCCGACAACGAGCAGTACTTC
few	TRBD2	TRBV5-8	TRBJ2-7	CASRLTSGSIHEQYF	TGTGCCAGCAGACTTACTAGCGGTAGTATCCACGAGCAGTACTTC
few	TRBD1	TRBV28	TRBJ1-4	CASSPRQGLEKLFF	TGTGCCAGCAGTCCGCGACAGGGGCTTGAAAAACTGTTTTTT
-	-	TRBV4-3	TRBJ2-1	CASSQDSHEQFF	TGCGCCAGCAGCCAAGATTCCCATGAGCAGTTCTTC
-	TRBD2	TRBV12-3/TRBV12-4	TRBJ2-1	CASTGLENNEQFF	TGTGCCAGCACGGGACTAGAAAACAATGAGCAGTTCTTC
-	-	TRBV12-3/TRBV12-4	TRBJ2-1	CASSRGASYNEQFF	TGTGCCAGCAGCCGGGGGGCATCCTACAATGAGCAGTTCTTC
few	-	TRBV7-9	TRBJ2-3	CASSFYRGDTDTQYF	TGTGCCAGCAGCTTTTACCGGGGAGACACAGATACGCAGTATTTT
few	-	TRBV7-9	TRBJ1-2	CASSFSQSGGYTF	TGTGCCAGCAGCTTTAGTCAATCGGGGGGCTACACCTTC
-	-	TRBV29-1	TRBJ2-7	CSVNLANSYEQYF	TGCAGCGTCAATCTAGCGAACTCCTACGAGCAGTACTTC
few	-	TRBV18	TRBJ1-2	CASSAGTQYGYTF	TGTGCCAGCTCAGCCGGGACCCAATATGGCTACACCTTC
-	TRBD1	TRBV12-5	TRBJ1-2	CASATGQGLNGYTF	TGTGCTAGTGCCACGGGACAGGGTCTTAATGGCTACACCTTC
few	TRBD1	TRBV12-3/TRBV12-4	TRBJ1-1	CASSLSLGQAEAFF	TGTGCCAGCAGTTTAAGTCTGGGACAGGCTGAAGCTTTCTTT
few	-	TRBV12-3/TRBV12-4	TRBJ1-1	CASSFADNTEAFF	TGTGCCAGCAGTTTTGCAGATAACACTGAAGCTTTCTTT
few	-	TRBV7-2	TRBJ2-7	CASSLKQGSSEQYF	TGTGCCAGCAGCTTAAAACAGGGTTCGTCCGAGCAGTACTTC
few	-	TRBV4-3	TRBJ1-1	CASSQDDAEEGGAFF	TGCGCCAGCAGCCAAGATGACGCAGAAGAGGGGGGAGCTTTCTTT
-	TRBD2	TRBV6-5	TRBJ2-3	CACGGGDTQYF	TGTGCCTGTGGGGGGGGAGATACGCAGTATTTT